This T cell receptor (beta chain) derives from a study of shared clonotypes between healthy human individuals. The CDR3 runs to 11 residues. The germline V gene has CDR1 GTSNPN and CDR2 SVGIG (reference sequence). Trimming cost V 0 bases and J 5 bases, with 4 bases left between them. Only a few counts were recorded for this clone. Here immunoSEQ multiplex PCR was the method, and the copy in TCRdb shows in-frame clones only, minus some. The repertoire has a few million clones, more than 80% of them found once; the top ten carry 0.39%. The rearrangement joins TRBV30 to TRBJ1-1; D is unclear. The receptor was isolated from a man younger than 30 in good health. Some clones in this sample may be carry-over from other donors' samples. Sequenced: naive CD4+ T cells from PBMCs. The subset was: CD45RA+ positively selected. CDR3 residues: CAWSVQTEAFF. DNA of the CDR3: TGTGCCTGGAGTGTACAAACTGAAGCTTTCTTT. Drawing the rest from reference TRBV30 and TRBJ1-1, the complete variable domain is SQTIHQWPATLVQPVGSPLSLECTVEGTSNPNLYWYRQAAGRGLQLLFYSVGIGQISSEVPQNLSASRPQDRQFILSSKKLLLSDSGFYLCAWSVQTEAFFGQGTRLTVV.